This T cell receptor (beta chain) originates from a study of blood T cells in healthy people across ages. Study-wide findings and caveats: Greater diversity and more naive CD4+ cells were seen in long-lived donors than in aged donors. The study found TCR beta diversity correlated strongly with naive T cell percentage. Older age coincided with a roughly linear decline in TCR beta diversity per million T cells.

A word on this clonotype: What it recognizes is unknown.

Sample-barcoded 5' priming and a J-beta primer mix drove a second PCR of roughly 6 to 12 cycles. TCRdb re-derived calls from the 5' RACE reads in MiXCR, one entry per CDR3 protein. The sample holds 650,000 to 700,000 distinct CDR3 sequences, roughly 32% seen once. Looked up from germline, CDR1 is SGHRS and CDR2 is YFSETQ. The CDR3 sequence is 15 residues long. V lost 4 bases to trimming and J lost 4 bases; unmatched junction nucleotides: 9. V gene TRBV5-1 combines with J gene TRBJ2-3; 7 bases align to TRBD2. The sequenced material came from blood. The clonotype comes from a woman older than 75 in good health. The CDR3 DNA reads as TGCGCCAGCAGCCTGGAGGCTAGCGGCCCAGATACGCAGTATTTT. It translates to CASSLEASGPDTQYF.